This T cell receptor (beta chain) was obtained from a study of shared clonotypes between healthy human individuals. CD8 cells regarded as naive lacked CD45RO, were positively chosen for CCR7, and omitted terminally differentiated effector memory CD45RA+ cells. Produced via immunoSEQ multiplex PCR; TCRdb's table is partial and in-frame only. The sample records about 1.9 million clones, just under 95% being singletons. The material sequenced was naive CD8+ T cells from PBMCs. This sequence was found in a man younger than 30 in good health. Some clones in this sample may be carry-over from other donors' samples.

CDR3 protein: CASSLLGGQGEYGYTF. The CDR3 coding sequence is TGTGCCAGCAGTTTATTAGGGGGACAGGGGGAATATGGCTACACCTTC. V and J are TRBV27 and TRBJ1-2; TRBD1 agrees at 11 bases. Germline V gene data show CDR1 as MNHEY and CDR2 as SMNVEV (reference sequence). The CDR3 length is 16 residues. Trimming at V came to 1 base and at J to 5 bases, leaving 6 bases not matched to a gene.